These 23 T cell receptor beta chains were sequenced from one sample in a study of siplizumab effects on memory and regulatory T cells (dated by TCRdb to 2018 to 2020). Libraries were built with the immunoSEQ multiplex PCR assay. The clones in this table, taken by TCRdb from immuneACCESS, are in-frame only. Not every clone is retained; where verified, under half of the shortfall comes from an unresolved V gene, and the cause of the rest is unknown. The sample yields some 100,000 clones; around 90% were counted once. Around 12% of the sample rests with the top ten. The sample taken for sequencing was non-Treg CD4+ T cells sorted from blood. The cell subset or site label, as the study defines it: FACS-sorted unstimulated CD4+ non-regulatory T cells. The source is a human donor in good health.

V and J are TRBV29-1 and TRBJ1-2; 7 bases align to TRBD1. From germline, CDR1 is SQVTM and CDR2 ANQGSEA. V gave up 8 bases and J gave up 8 bases; unmatched junction bases: 8. CDR3 length: 11 residues. The CDR3 region is CSTSTGEGYTF. Here the CDR3 DNA reads TGCAGCACGAGCACAGGGGAGGGCTACACCTTC.

The sample holds a few counts of this clone. The rearrangement links TRBV25-1 to TRBJ1-1, with 10 bases fitting TRBD1. Losses at the gene ends were 7 bases for V and 7 bases for J; bases not matched to a gene: 6. The CDR3 has 13 amino acids. Germline-derived CDR1 and CDR2 are MGHDK and SYGVNS. As DNA, the CDR3 is TGTGCCAGCACCCCCCGGACAGGGGGTGAAGCTTTCTTT. It yields the protein CASTPRTGGEAFF. Based on the CDR3 plus reference TRBV25-1 and TRBJ1-1, the full variable domain is EADIYQTPRYLVIGTGKKITLECSQTMGHDKMYWYQQDPGMELHLIHYSYGVNSTEKGDLSSESTVSRIRTEHFPLTLESARPSHTSQYLCASTPRTGGEAFFGQGTRLTVV.

The rearrangement uses TRBV18 and TRBJ2-7; D uncertain. Germline assignment: CDR1 KGHSH and CDR2 LQKENI. Trimming pared 3 bases from V and 0 bases from J, leaving 6 bases between. CDR3 length: 13 residues. CDR3 nucleotides: TGTGCCAGCTCACCCCTCAGCTCCTACGAGCAGTACTTC. Amino acid sequence: CASSPLSSYEQYF.

The CDR3 is CASSPLGGGNYEQYF. CDR3 nucleotides: TGCGCCAGCAGCCCCCTTGGTGGAGGGAATTACGAGCAGTACTTC. The V and J genes are TRBV5-1 and TRBJ2-7; D is possibly TRBD2 (6 bases). Germline loops: CDR1 SGHRS, CDR2 YFSETQ. V lost 4 bases and J lost 4, with 18 bases in between. The length of the CDR3 is 15 residues.

The rearrangement links TRBV7-9 to TRBJ2-5; D uncertain. CDR1 SEHNR and CDR2 FQNEAQ come from the germline V gene (reference sequence). Trimming removed 4 bases from V and 4 bases from J, with 10 bases in between. This CDR3 has 13 residues. CDR3 amino acids: CASSSTVPETQYF. The CDR3 DNA is TGTGCCAGCAGCTCAACGGTCCCAGAGACCCAGTACTTC.

The rearrangement links TRBV6-1 to TRBJ2-5; TRBD2 is a possible D gene (7 bases). CDR3 size: 16 residues. Germline V gene lookup returns CDR1 MNHNS and CDR2 SASEGT. V lost 2 bases, J lost 4 bases, and 17 bases lay in between. CDR3 coding DNA: TGTGCCAGCAGTGAAATATATGGGGGGGCTGGAGAGACCCAGTACTTC. As protein: CASSEIYGGAGETQYF.

The J gene is TRBJ2-1, the V gene TRBV2, with D hard to call. The V end lost 6 bases, the J end lost 8 bases, and 8 bases lay between the germline ends. Germline lookup yields CDR1 SNHLY and CDR2 FYNNEI. This CDR3 has 11 residues. For the CDR3, the DNA is TGTGCCAGCAGGATTAGTTATGAGCAGTTCTTC. This encodes CASRISYEQFF.

The CDR3 protein is CASSRAGGLPGELFF. The CDR3 DNA reads TGTGCCAGCTCACGAGCGGGAGGCCTCCCCGGGGAGCTGTTTTTT. The chain is built from TRBV18 and TRBJ2-2; 9 bases are shared with TRBD2. The CDR3 length is 15 residues. V was clipped by 4 bases and J by 6 bases; unmatched bases: 6. The germline V gene has CDR1 KGHSH and CDR2 LQKENI. The entire variable domain, with the rest obtained from reference TRBV18 and TRBJ2-2, is as follows: NAGVMQNPRHLVRRRGQEARLRCSPMKGHSHVYWYRQLPEEGLKFMVYLQKENIIDESGMPKERFSAEFPKEGPSILRIQQVVRGDSAAYFCASSRAGGLPGELFFGEGSRLTVL.

The chain links TRBV7-2 to TRBJ2-7; D not certain. V was trimmed by 1 base and J by 5 bases, leaving 15 bases between them. CDR3 size: 15 residues. The germline V gene has CDR1 SGHTA and CDR2 FQGNSA. The CDR3 DNA is TGTGCCAGCAGCTTAGGCGTAGGGTCATATCACGAGCAGTACTTC. This gives the protein CASSLGVGSYHEQYF.

The rearrangement links TRBV25-1 to TRBJ2-7; no firm D call. V was cut by 8 bases and J by 0 bases, with 5 bases left in between. The germline gives CDR1 MGHDK, CDR2 SYGVNS. The length of the CDR3 is 11 residues. The CDR3 sequence is CASGSSYEQYF. The CDR3 DNA reads as TGTGCCAGCGGAAGCTCCTACGAGCAGTACTTC.

This clone showed up just a few times. The V and J genes are TRBV11-3 and TRBJ2-7; D gene unclear. This CDR3 has 13 amino acids. Trimming took off 1 base at V and 0 bases at J, with 4 bases between the two ends. CDR1 and CDR2 (germline): SGHNT, YENEEA. CDR3 nucleotide sequence: TGTGCCAGCAGCTTAGCTTTCTCCTACGAGCAGTACTTC. Its translation is CASSLAFSYEQYF.

The rearrangement links TRBV6-5 to TRBJ2-4; 7 nucleotides agree with TRBD1. With 10 bases clipped from V and 6 bases from J, the junction kept 3 bases outside the gene matches. Germline V gene lookup returns CDR1 MNHEY and CDR2 SVGAGI. The CDR3 covers 11 residues. The chain's CDR3 is CATRTGNIQYF. The CDR3 DNA reads TGTGCCACCCGGACAGGAAACATTCAGTACTTC.

This rearrangement joins TRBV7-3 to TRBJ2-1; 13 bases map to TRBD2. The CDR3 covers 17 residues. Germline V gives CDR1 SGHTA, CDR2 FQGTGA. The V and J ends lost 3 bases and 5 bases, in that order; junction bases with no gene match: 7. This CDR3 is CASSLQGLAGSNNEQFF. The DNA for the CDR3 is TGTGCCAGCAGCTTGCAGGGACTAGCGGGATCCAACAATGAGCAGTTCTTC.

CDR3 protein: CASSLVRLTTSSTDTQYF. The CDR3 nucleotides are TGTGCCAGCAGCTTAGTCAGACTCACAACCTCTAGCACAGATACGCAGTATTTT. The chain carries TRBV13 and TRBJ2-3; no clear D. Germline lookup yields CDR1 PRHDT and CDR2 FYEKMQ (reference sequence). Trimming cost V 1 base and J 0 bases, with 17 bases left between them. The CDR3 covers 18 residues.

The chain couples TRBV4-2 to TRBJ1-1, with D hard to call. Trimming removed 4 bases from V and 2 bases from J, with 8 bases in between. CDR3 length: 13 residues. Germline V gives CDR1 LGHNA, CDR2 YNFKEQ. CDR3 amino acids: CASSRSVNTEAFF. The CDR3 DNA sequence: TGTGCCAGCAGCCGGTCGGTTAACACTGAAGCTTTCTTT.

V and J are TRBV7-8 and TRBJ1-2; TRBD1 agrees at 7 bases. This CDR3 is 15 amino acids long. V was clipped by 5 bases and J by 4 bases; unmatched bases: 10. The germline gives CDR1 SGHVS, CDR2 FQNEAQ. The CDR3 bases are TGTGCCAGCAGCCAAATACGGGACAGTAGCTATGGCTACACCTTC. Translated, it gives CASSQIRDSSYGYTF. The full variable domain, its missing parts supplied by reference TRBV7-8 and TRBJ1-2, is GAGVSQSPRYKVAKRGQDVALRCDPISGHVSLFWYQQALGQGPEFLTYFQNEAQLDKSGLPSDRFFAERPEGSVSTLKIQRTQQEDSAVYLCASSQIRDSSYGYTFGSGTRLTVV.

This chain joins TRBV2 and TRBJ2-7; D unclear. Germline V gene sequence: CDR1 SNHLY, CDR2 FYNNEI. The V and J ends lost 1 base and 2 bases respectively, with 15 bases between them. This CDR3 contains 16 residues. The CDR3 sequence is CASSEVGRKRTYEQYF. The CDR3 nucleotides are TGTGCCAGCAGTGAAGTGGGTCGGAAGAGAACCTACGAGCAGTACTTC.

The rearrangement uses TRBV6-1 and TRBJ2-7; TRBD1 agrees at 7 bases. The V and J ends lost 4 bases and 1 base, in that order; junction bases with no gene match: 4. The CDR3 runs 14 residues. Germline CDR1 reads MNHNS; CDR2 reads SASEGT. The CDR3, as DNA: TGTGCCAGCAGTGGAGGGACAGCGTCCTACGAGCAGTACTTC. Protein: CASSGGTASYEQYF.

The V call is TRBV6-1, the J call TRBJ2-4; a possible D gene is TRBD1 (5 bases). With 3 bases removed from V and 1 base from J, the gap between germline ends came to 13 bases. This CDR3 comprises 16 residues. Germline CDR1 reads MNHNS; CDR2 reads SASEGT. CDR3: CASSEPDIQAKNIQYF. CDR3 coding DNA: TGTGCCAGCAGTGAGCCGGACATTCAGGCCAAAAACATTCAGTACTTC.

This chain links TRBV6-5 with TRBJ2-1, with D uncertain. CDR3 length: 13 amino acids. Germline-derived CDR1 and CDR2 are MNHEY and SVGAGI. Trimming left V 0 bases short and J 10 bases short, with 10 bases between. CDR3 sequence: CASSYSTVAEQFF. The CDR3 bases are TGTGCCAGCAGTTACTCGACGGTGGCGGAGCAGTTCTTC.

The chain links TRBV7-3 to TRBJ2-1; 12 bases line up with TRBD2. Germline values: CDR1 SGHTA, CDR2 FQGTGA. The CDR3 spans 16 residues. Trimming removed 5 bases from V and 9 bases from J; junction bases left unmatched: 11. This chain's CDR3 is CASSLHKGLAGSEQFF. DNA of the CDR3: TGTGCCAGCAGCCTCCACAAAGGACTAGCGGGATCTGAGCAGTTCTTC.

This sequence joins TRBV6-5 and TRBJ1-1; 7 nucleotides agree with TRBD1. The germline V gene encodes CDR1 MNHEY and CDR2 SVGAGI. CDR3 size: 15 residues. With V trimmed by 7 bases and J by 1 base, 9 bases remained unmatched. The CDR3 spells CASKQGWDRNTEAFF. The CDR3 DNA reads as TGTGCCAGCAAGCAAGGGTGGGACAGGAACACTGAAGCTTTCTTT.

This chain joins TRBV18 and TRBJ1-4; 7 positions agree with TRBD1. J lost 6 bases, V lost 6 bases, and 4 bases had no gene match. Germline V CDR1 and CDR2: KGHSH, LQKENI. The CDR3 is made up of 13 amino acids. Here the CDR3 DNA reads TGTGCCAGCTCGACAGGGTCTGATGAAAAACTGTTTTTT. Translation: CASSTGSDEKLFF.